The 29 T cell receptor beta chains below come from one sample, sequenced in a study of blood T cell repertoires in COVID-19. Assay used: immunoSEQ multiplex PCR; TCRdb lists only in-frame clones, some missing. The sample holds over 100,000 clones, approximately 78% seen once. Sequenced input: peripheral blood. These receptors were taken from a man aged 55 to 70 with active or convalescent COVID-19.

The CDR3 DNA reads TGTGCCAGCAGTAACAGGGGTACGAACACCGGGGAGCTGTTTTTT. Translated, it gives CASSNRGTNTGELFF. V and J are TRBV2 and TRBJ2-2; TRBD1 agrees at 7 bases. From germline, CDR1 is SNHLY and CDR2 FYNNEI. The ends lost 5 bases at V and 0 bases at J; junction bases unmatched: 3. This CDR3 is 15 amino acids long.

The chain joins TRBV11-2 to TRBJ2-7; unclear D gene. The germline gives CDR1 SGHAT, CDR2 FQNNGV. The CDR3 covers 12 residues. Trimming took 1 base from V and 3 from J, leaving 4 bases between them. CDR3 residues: CASSLANYEQYF. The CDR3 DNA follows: TGTGCCAGCAGCTTAGCAAACTACGAGCAGTACTTC.

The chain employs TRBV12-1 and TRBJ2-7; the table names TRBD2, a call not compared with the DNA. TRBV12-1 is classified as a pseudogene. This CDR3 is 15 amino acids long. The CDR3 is CASSFCSGPPYEQYF. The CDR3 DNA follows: TGTGCCAGCAGCTTTTGTAGCGGTCCACCCTACGAGCAGTACTTC.

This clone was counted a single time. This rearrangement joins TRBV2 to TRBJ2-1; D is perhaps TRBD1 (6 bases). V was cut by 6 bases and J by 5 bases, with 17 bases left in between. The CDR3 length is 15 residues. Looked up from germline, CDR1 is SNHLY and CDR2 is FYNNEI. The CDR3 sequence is CASRRQETVNNEQFF. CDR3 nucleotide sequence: TGTGCCAGCAGGCGACAGGAAACCGTGAACAATGAGCAGTTCTTC.

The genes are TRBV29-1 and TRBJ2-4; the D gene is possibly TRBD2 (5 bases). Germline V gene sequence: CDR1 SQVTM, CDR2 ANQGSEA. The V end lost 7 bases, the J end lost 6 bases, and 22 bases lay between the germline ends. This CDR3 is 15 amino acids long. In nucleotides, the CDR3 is TGCAGCGGCTATGGCCGGGGAGACGAAACAAACATTCAGTACTTC. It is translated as CSGYGRGDETNIQYF. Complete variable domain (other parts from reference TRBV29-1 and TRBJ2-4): SAVISQKPSRDICQRGTSLTIQCQVDSQVTMMFWYRQQPGQSLTLIATANQGSEATYESGFVIDKFPISRPNLTFSTLTVSNMSPEDSSIYLCSGYGRGDETNIQYFGAGTRLSVL.

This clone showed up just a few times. The CDR3 loop reads CASGRQGARVDTQYF. In DNA form, the CDR3 reads TGTGCTAGTGGGAGACAGGGCGCCCGGGTAGATACGCAGTATTTT. J is TRBJ2-3 and V is TRBV12-5; 7 positions agree with TRBD1. J lost 5 bases, V lost 6 bases, and 11 bases had no gene match. This CDR3 has 15 residues. Germline V gene sequence: CDR1 LGHNT, CDR2 FRNRAP.

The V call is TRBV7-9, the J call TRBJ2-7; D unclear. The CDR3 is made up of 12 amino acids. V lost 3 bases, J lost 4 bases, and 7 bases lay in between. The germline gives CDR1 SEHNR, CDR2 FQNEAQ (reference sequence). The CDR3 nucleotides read TGTGCCAGCAGCTTTAGCAGTTACGAGCAGTACGTC. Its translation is CASSFSSYEQYV.

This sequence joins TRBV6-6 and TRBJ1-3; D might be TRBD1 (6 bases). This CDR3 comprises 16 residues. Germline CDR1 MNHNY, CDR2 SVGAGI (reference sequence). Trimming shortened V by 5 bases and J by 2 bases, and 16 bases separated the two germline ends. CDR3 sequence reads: CASSRGAISPGNTIYF. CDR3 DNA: TGTGCCAGCAGTCGGGGGGCCATCTCCCCTGGAAACACCATATATTTT.

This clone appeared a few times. The CDR3 region is CSVVQPNTEAFF. The CDR3 coding sequence is TGCAGCGTTGTACAGCCGAACACTGAAGCTTTCTTT. The J gene is TRBJ1-1, the V gene TRBV29-1; no reliable D call. Trimming took off 4 bases at V and 1 base at J, with 7 bases between the two ends. Germline V CDR1 and CDR2: SQVTM, ANQGSEA. This CDR3 is built from 12 residues.

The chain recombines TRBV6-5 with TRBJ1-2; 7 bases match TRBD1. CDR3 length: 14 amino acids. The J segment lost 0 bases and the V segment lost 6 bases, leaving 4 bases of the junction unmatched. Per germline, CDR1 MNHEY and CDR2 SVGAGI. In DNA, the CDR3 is TGTGCCAGCAGGGGGACAGCGACTAACTATGGCTACACCTTC. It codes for CASRGTATNYGYTF.

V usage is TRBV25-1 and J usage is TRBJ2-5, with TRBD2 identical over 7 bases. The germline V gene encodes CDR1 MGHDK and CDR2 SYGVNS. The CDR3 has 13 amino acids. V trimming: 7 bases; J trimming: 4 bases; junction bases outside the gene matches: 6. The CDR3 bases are TGTGCCAGCAAACAATGGGAGGGAGAGACCCAGTACTTC. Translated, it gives CASKQWEGETQYF. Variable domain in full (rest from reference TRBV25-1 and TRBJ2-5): EADIYQTPRYLVIGTGKKITLECSQTMGHDKMYWYQQDPGMELHLIHYSYGVNSTEKGDLSSESTVSRIRTEHFPLTLESARPSHTSQYLCASKQWEGETQYFGPGTRLLVL.

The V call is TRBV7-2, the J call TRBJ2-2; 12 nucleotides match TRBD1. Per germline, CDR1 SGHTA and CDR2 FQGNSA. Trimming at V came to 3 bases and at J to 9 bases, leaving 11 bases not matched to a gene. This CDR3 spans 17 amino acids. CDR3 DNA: TGTGCCAGCAGCTTTTTTACCGGGACAGGGGGCATCAGGGAGCTGTTTTTT. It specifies CASSFFTGTGGIRELFF.

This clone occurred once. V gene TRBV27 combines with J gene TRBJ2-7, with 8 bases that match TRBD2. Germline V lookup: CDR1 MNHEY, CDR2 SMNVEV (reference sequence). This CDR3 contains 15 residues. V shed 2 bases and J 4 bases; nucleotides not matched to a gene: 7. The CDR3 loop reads CASSLIGGDRYEQYF. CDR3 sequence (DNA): TGTGCCAGCAGTTTAATCGGGGGGGATCGGTACGAGCAGTACTTC.

CDR3: CASSLGGTGNEKLFF. DNA for the CDR3: TGTGCCAGCAGCTTAGGGGGGACAGGAAATGAAAAACTGTTTTTT. V is TRBV7-9 and J is TRBJ1-4; TRBD1 aligns across 8 bases. CDR1 and CDR2 from the germline V gene are SEHNR and FQNEAQ (reference sequence). The ends lost 1 base at V and 5 bases at J; junction bases unmatched: 3. This CDR3 has 15 amino acids.

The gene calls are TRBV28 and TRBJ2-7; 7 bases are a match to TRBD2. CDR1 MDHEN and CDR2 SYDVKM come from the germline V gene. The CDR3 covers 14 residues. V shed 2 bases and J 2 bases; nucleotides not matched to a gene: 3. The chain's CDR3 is CASSLGTTPYEQYF. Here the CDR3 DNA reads TGTGCCAGCAGTTTAGGGACTACCCCCTACGAGCAGTACTTC.

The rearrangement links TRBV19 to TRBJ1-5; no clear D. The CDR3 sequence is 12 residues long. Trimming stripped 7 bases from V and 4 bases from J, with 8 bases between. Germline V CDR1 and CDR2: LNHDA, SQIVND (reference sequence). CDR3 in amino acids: CASTQSNQPQHF. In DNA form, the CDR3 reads TGTGCCAGTACACAGTCTAATCAGCCCCAGCATTTT.

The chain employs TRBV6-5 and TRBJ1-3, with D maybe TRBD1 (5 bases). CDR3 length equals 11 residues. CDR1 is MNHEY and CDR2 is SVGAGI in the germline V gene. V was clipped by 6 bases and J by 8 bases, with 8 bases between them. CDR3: CASSGGDTIYF. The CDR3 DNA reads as TGTGCCAGCAGCGGGGGAGACACCATATATTTT.

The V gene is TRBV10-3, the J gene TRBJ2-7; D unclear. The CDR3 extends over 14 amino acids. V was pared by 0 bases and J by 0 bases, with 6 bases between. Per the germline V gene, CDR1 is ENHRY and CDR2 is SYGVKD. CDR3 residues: CAISESGSSYEQYF. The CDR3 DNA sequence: TGTGCCATCAGTGAGTCTGGCTCCTCCTACGAGCAGTACTTC.

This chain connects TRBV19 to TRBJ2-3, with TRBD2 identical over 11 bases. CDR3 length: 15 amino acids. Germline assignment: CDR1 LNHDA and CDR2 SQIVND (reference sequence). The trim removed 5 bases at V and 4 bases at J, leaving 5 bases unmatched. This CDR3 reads CASSLLAGGADTQYF. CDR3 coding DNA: TGTGCCAGTAGTCTCCTAGCGGGAGGCGCAGATACGCAGTATTTT.

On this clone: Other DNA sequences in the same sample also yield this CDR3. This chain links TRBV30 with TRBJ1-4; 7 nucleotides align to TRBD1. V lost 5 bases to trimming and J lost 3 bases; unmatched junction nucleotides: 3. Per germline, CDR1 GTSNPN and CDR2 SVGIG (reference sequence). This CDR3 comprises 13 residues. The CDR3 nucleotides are TGTGCCTGGCAGACAGGGCCTAATGAAAAACTGTTTTTT. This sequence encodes CAWQTGPNEKLFF.

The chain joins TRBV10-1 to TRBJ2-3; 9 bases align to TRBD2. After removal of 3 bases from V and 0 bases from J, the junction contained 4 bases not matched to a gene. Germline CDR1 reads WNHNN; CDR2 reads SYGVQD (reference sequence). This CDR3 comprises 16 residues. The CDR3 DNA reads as TGCGCCAGCAGTGATGCAGCGGGAGGTAGCACAGATACGCAGTATTTT. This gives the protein CASSDAAGGSTDTQYF.

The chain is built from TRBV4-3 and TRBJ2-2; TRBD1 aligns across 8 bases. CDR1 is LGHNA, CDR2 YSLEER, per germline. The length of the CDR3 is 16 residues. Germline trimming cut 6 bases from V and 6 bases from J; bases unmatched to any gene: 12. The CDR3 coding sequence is TGCGCCAGCAGTCGAGGGACAGGAAGTTCTTCCGGGGAGCTGTTTTTT. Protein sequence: CASSRGTGSSSGELFF.

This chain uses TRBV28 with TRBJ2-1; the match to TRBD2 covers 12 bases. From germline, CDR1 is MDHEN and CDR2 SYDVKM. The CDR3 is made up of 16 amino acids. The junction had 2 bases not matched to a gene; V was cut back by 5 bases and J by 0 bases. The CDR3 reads CASSGLAGSSYNEQFF. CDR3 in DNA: TGTGCCAGCAGTGGACTAGCGGGGAGCTCCTACAATGAGCAGTTCTTC.

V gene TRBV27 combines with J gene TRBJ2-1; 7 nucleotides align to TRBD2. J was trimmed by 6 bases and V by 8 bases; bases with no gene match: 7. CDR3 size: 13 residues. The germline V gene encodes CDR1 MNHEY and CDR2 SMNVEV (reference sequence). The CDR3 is CASAWGGGNEQFF. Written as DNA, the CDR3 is TGTGCCAGCGCATGGGGGGGAGGCAATGAGCAGTTCTTC.

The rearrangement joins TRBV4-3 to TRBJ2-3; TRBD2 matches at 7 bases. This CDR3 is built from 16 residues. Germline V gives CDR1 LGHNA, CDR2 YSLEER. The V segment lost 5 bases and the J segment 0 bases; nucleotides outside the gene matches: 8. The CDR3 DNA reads TGCGCCAGCAGCAGAAGCGGGGACTCTAGCACAGATACGCAGTATTTT. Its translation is CASSRSGDSSTDTQYF.

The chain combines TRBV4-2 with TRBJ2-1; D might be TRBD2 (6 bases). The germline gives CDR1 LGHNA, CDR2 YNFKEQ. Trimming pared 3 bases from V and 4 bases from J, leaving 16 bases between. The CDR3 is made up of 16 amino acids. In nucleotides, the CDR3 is TGTGCCAGCAGCCAGACTAGTTGGGGGGAATACAATGAGCAGTTCTTC. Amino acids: CASSQTSWGEYNEQFF.

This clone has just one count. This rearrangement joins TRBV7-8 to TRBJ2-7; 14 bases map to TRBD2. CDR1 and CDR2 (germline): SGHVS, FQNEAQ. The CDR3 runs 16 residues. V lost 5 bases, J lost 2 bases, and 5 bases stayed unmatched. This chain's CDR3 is CASSPGLAGGAYEQYF. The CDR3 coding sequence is TGTGCCAGCAGCCCCGGACTAGCGGGAGGCGCCTACGAGCAGTACTTC.

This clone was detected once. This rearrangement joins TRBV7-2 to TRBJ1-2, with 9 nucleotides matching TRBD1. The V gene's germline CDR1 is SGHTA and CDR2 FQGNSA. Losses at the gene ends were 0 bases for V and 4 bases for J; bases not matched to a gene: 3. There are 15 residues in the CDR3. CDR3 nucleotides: TGTGCCAGCAGCTTAGCGGGACAGGGAGGCTATGGCTACACCTTC. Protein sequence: CASSLAGQGGYGYTF.

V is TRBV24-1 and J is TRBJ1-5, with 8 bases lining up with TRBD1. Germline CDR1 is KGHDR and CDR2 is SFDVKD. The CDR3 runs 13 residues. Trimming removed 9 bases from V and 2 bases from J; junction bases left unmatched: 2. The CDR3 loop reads CATADRGNQPQHF. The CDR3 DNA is TGTGCCACCGCGGACAGGGGCAATCAGCCCCAGCATTTT.